A single TCR beta chain is shown here with its context. Its target is unknown. Germline CDR1 reads SGDLS; CDR2 reads YYNGEE. V gave up 3 bases and J gave up 2 bases; unmatched junction bases: 3. CDR3 size: 15 residues. Assay used: immunoSEQ multiplex PCR; TCRdb lists only in-frame clones, some missing. The data contain fewer than 200,000 clones, 90% of them singletons. The sample belongs to a study of T cell responses to AZD1222 COVID-19 vaccine. Study-wide results and caveats: The donor cohort was predominantly white British with a female majority, and clonal diversity may have been underestimated. Spike regions recognized by vaccine-associated CD4 TCRs spanned the protein, led by 160-218 and 743-854. At study baseline, merely more than 5 AZD1222 recipients were seropositive.

The chain carries TRBV9 and TRBJ2-7; 12 nucleotides align to TRBD2. The material sequenced was peripheral blood, taken on day 0 of AZD1222 vaccination. The origin of this receptor is an adult in good health. CDR3 protein: CASSAGLAGTYEQYF. DNA of the CDR3: TGTGCCAGCAGCGCAGGACTAGCGGGGACCTACGAGCAGTACTTC.